A single sample gave rise to the 25 T cell receptor beta chains below, sequenced in a study of blood T cell repertoires in COVID-19. The method was immunoSEQ multiplex PCR; TCRdb's version includes in-frame clones alone and lacks a portion of them. The sample lists around 370,000 clones, roughly 90% occurring once. The material sequenced was peripheral blood. The receptors derive from a woman aged 65 to 85 with COVID-19, enrolled during active disease.

The CDR3 nucleotides read TGTGCCAGTAGTACAGGACAAGTCCGTGAAAAACTGTTTTTT. Protein sequence: CASSTGQVREKLFF. V gene TRBV19 combines with J gene TRBJ1-4; TRBD1 might be the D (5 bases). CDR3 size: 14 residues. The germline V gene encodes CDR1 LNHDA and CDR2 SQIVND (reference sequence). Between the trimmed V and J ends, which lost 4 bases and 7 bases, there was a span of 13 bases.

This clone came up once. The CDR3 region is CASSSTGPSISGNTIYF. The CDR3 DNA is TGTGCCAGCAGTTCCACAGGGCCTTCAATCTCTGGAAACACCATATATTTT. V is TRBV13 and J is TRBJ1-3, with a possible D match to TRBD1 (6 bases). Between the trimmed V and J ends, which lost 6 bases and 0 bases, there was a span of 18 bases. The CDR3 runs 17 residues. Germline V lookup: CDR1 PRHDT, CDR2 FYEKMQ (reference sequence).

This clone is a singleton in its sample. The chain couples TRBV24-1 to TRBJ2-3; 14 nucleotides line up with TRBD2. This CDR3 is 17 amino acids long. Germline V gene data show CDR1 as KGHDR and CDR2 as SFDVKD. V lost 4 bases to trimming and J lost 7 bases; unmatched junction nucleotides: 9. CDR3 sequence: CATSDPRLAGGQNTQYF. The DNA for the CDR3 is TGTGCCACCAGTGACCCAAGACTAGCGGGGGGGCAAAATACGCAGTATTTT.

V and J are TRBV11-2 and TRBJ1-4; perhaps TRBD1 as D (5 bases). The CDR3 has 15 amino acids. V lost 3 bases to trimming and J lost 0 bases, with 8 bases between them. CDR1 is SGHAT and CDR2 is FQNNGV in the germline V gene. The DNA of the CDR3 is TGTGCCAGCAGCTTGGGGCAGTCAACTAATGAAAAACTGTTTTTT. It encodes CASSLGQSTNEKLFF.

The chain has TRBV27 and TRBJ1-1; D is possibly TRBD1 (6 bases). Trimming shortened V by 2 bases and J by 4 bases, and 11 bases separated the two germline ends. CDR1 is MNHEY and CDR2 is SMNVEV in the germline V gene (reference sequence). The CDR3 spans 14 residues. The CDR3 DNA follows: TGTGCCAGCAGTTTACAGGGGCCTTTCACTGAAGCTTTCTTT. Translation: CASSLQGPFTEAFF.

The rearrangement links TRBV9 to TRBJ2-5; 7 bases are a match to TRBD1. Trimming at V came to 4 bases and at J to 1 base, leaving 10 bases not matched to a gene. This CDR3 has 16 residues. In germline, CDR1 is SGDLS, CDR2 YYNGEE. CDR3 region: CASSPREDRSQETQYF. The CDR3 region has the DNA TGTGCCAGCAGCCCCCGCGAGGACAGGAGCCAAGAGACCCAGTACTTC.

This clone occurred once. The rearrangement links TRBV19 to TRBJ1-3, with D unresolved. The CDR3 totals 13 residues. Per germline, CDR1 LNHDA and CDR2 SQIVND (reference sequence). V lost 9 bases, J lost 0 bases, and 9 bases lay in between. CDR3 coding DNA: TGTGCCAGCCAACTACTCTCTGGAAACACCATATATTTT. Protein: CASQLLSGNTIYF.

The count of this clone is one. The rearrangement links TRBV5-1 to TRBJ2-1; no reliable D call. The germline gives CDR1 SGHRS, CDR2 YFSETQ. V was trimmed by 4 bases and J by 6 bases, leaving 11 bases between them. The CDR3 has 13 amino acids. The CDR3 region has the DNA TGCGCCAGCAGCCGTTCCTACAGCAATGAGCAGTTCTTC. It yields the protein CASSRSYSNEQFF. The variable domain in full, completed from reference TRBV5-1 and TRBJ2-1, reads KAGVTQTPRYLIKTRGQQVTLSCSPISGHRSVSWYQQTPGQGLQFLFEYFSETQRNKGNFPGRFSGRQFSNSRSEMNVSTLELGDSALYLCASSRSYSNEQFFGPGTRLTVL.

V and J are TRBV5-5 and TRBJ1-2; no firm D call. Germline V lookup: CDR1 SGHKS, CDR2 YYEKEE (reference sequence). Trimming took 0 bases from V and 6 from J, leaving 9 bases between them. The CDR3 has 13 amino acids. DNA of the CDR3: TGTGCCAGCAGCTTGGGGGGAGAACATGGCTACACCTTC. This codes for CASSLGGEHGYTF.

The rearrangement uses TRBV28 and TRBJ2-4; TRBD1 matches at 8 bases. Germline V gene data show CDR1 as MDHEN and CDR2 as SYDVKM. After removal of 5 bases from V and 0 bases from J, the junction contained 9 bases not matched to a gene. This CDR3 contains 17 residues. The CDR3 DNA follows: TGTGCCAGCAGTGAGGACAGGGTCCCTCTAGCCAAAAACATTCAGTACTTC. Protein product: CASSEDRVPLAKNIQYF.

The V and J genes are TRBV9 and TRBJ2-3; 7 bases are a match to TRBD1. Per germline, CDR1 SGDLS and CDR2 YYNGEE. The V and J ends lost 2 bases and 4 bases, in that order; junction bases with no gene match: 10. The CDR3 runs 16 residues. This chain's CDR3 is CASSVGQSARPDTQYF. For the CDR3, the DNA is TGTGCCAGCAGCGTGGGACAGTCCGCCCGCCCAGATACGCAGTATTTT.

This chain links TRBV5-8 with TRBJ2-7, with D hard to call. The CDR3 consists of 11 residues. From germline, CDR1 is SGHTS and CDR2 YDEGEE. Between the trimmed V and J ends, which lost 4 bases and 6 bases, there was a span of 8 bases. CDR3 sequence: CASSLFGEQYF. CDR3 DNA sequence: TGTGCCAGCAGCCTATTCGGCGAGCAGTACTTC.

V and J are TRBV9 and TRBJ1-4; D is unclear. The V gene lost 1 base and the J gene lost 0 bases, with 7 bases spanning the gap. Germline CDR1 reads SGDLS; CDR2 reads YYNGEE. This CDR3 contains 15 residues. The CDR3 nucleotides are TGTGCCAGCAGCGTATTCGGTGCAACTAATGAAAAACTGTTTTTT. This codes for CASSVFGATNEKLFF.

The chain couples TRBV28 to TRBJ1-5; the D gene is possibly TRBD1 (5 bases). Trimming pared 7 bases from V and 6 bases from J, leaving 19 bases between. CDR3 size: 15 residues. Germline loops: CDR1 MDHEN, CDR2 SYDVKM. The CDR3 DNA follows: TGTGCCAGCACCGCCCGGGAGGGGCAAATTCAGCCCCAGCATTTT. It specifies CASTAREGQIQPQHF. Variable domain in full (rest from reference TRBV28 and TRBJ1-5): DVKVTQSSRYLVKRTGEKVFLECVQDMDHENMFWYRQDPGLGLRLIYFSYDVKMKEKGDIPEGYSVSREKKERFSLILESASTNQTSMYLCASTAREGQIQPQHFGDGTRLSIL.

J is TRBJ1-1 and V is TRBV29-1; weak D call: TRBD1 (5 bases). This CDR3 comprises 13 residues. Germline assignment: CDR1 SQVTM and CDR2 ANQGSEA. V was shortened by 4 bases and J by 4 bases, with 13 bases between the two germline ends. The CDR3 region is CSVVEGVTTEAFF. The CDR3 region has the DNA TGCAGCGTTGTAGAAGGGGTCACCACTGAAGCTTTCTTT.

This clone has just a few counts. The rearrangement joins TRBV2 to TRBJ1-1, with 9 bases identical to TRBD1. The CDR3 runs 18 residues. J lost 1 base, V lost 6 bases, and 15 bases had no gene match. CDR1 SNHLY and CDR2 FYNNEI come from the germline V gene. CDR3 nucleotides: TGTGCCAGCAGACTTACGGAGACAGGGGGTGCAAGGAACACTGAAGCTTTCTTT. Translation: CASRLTETGGARNTEAFF.

The V call is TRBV3-1 (or the pseudogene TRBV3-2), the J call TRBJ2-7; D might be TRBD2 (5 bases). This CDR3 contains 15 residues. The ends were cut back, 0 bases at V and 2 bases at J, with 11 bases in the middle. Germline V CDR1 and CDR2: LGHDT, YNNKEL (reference sequence). CDR3 amino acids: CASSQDLSGTYEQYF. CDR3 in DNA: TGTGCCAGCAGCCAAGATCTGAGCGGAACCTACGAGCAGTACTTC.

The DNA of the CDR3 is TGTGCCAGCAGCCGAACTAGCGTCGGCGCCTACGAGCAGTACTTC. This codes for CASSRTSVGAYEQYF. The chain uses TRBV27 and TRBJ2-7; 7 bases agree with TRBD2. The junction had 10 bases not matched to a gene; V was cut back by 6 bases and J by 2 bases. This CDR3 has 15 amino acids. CDR1 and CDR2 (germline): MNHEY, SMNVEV (reference sequence).

The gene calls are TRBV9 and TRBJ2-7; the match to TRBD1 covers 7 bases. The CDR3 is 13 residues long. With V trimmed by 3 bases and J by 7 bases, 7 bases remained unmatched. Germline V gives CDR1 SGDLS, CDR2 YYNGEE. The CDR3 DNA is TGTGCCAGCAGCGCCTGGACAGGAGGAGAGCAGTACTTC. Its protein is CASSAWTGGEQYF.

The genes are TRBV24-1 and TRBJ1-2, with 7 positions matching TRBD1. Germline loops: CDR1 KGHDR, CDR2 SFDVKD. The CDR3 has 12 residues. V gave up 7 bases and J gave up 7 bases; unmatched junction bases: 5. The CDR3 spells CATSLQGFGYTF. The CDR3 DNA follows: TGTGCCACCAGCCTACAGGGGTTTGGCTACACCTTC.

This rearrangement joins TRBV4-1 to TRBJ1-4; D is perhaps TRBD1 (5 bases). The CDR3 spans 17 residues. V was cut by 0 bases and J by 6 bases, with 17 bases left in between. CDR1 is MGHRA, CDR2 YSYEKL, per germline. CDR3 protein: CASSQDWTGGTYEKLFF. The CDR3 DNA reads TGCGCCAGCAGCCAAGATTGGACCGGGGGAACGTATGAAAAACTGTTTTTT.

The V gene is TRBV29-1, the J gene TRBJ1-1; TRBD1 is a possible D gene (5 bases). Germline CDR1 reads SQVTM; CDR2 reads ANQGSEA. The CDR3 is 13 amino acids. Trimming removed 5 bases at V and 7 bases at J, with 17 bases between. The CDR3 spells CSVSHRRDFEAFF. Written as DNA, the CDR3 is TGCAGCGTTAGTCACAGGCGAGACTTTGAAGCTTTCTTT.

For the CDR3, the DNA is TGTGCCAGCAGCTTAGATAGTGGCGGAGATACGCAGTATTTT. This sequence encodes CASSLDSGGDTQYF. The chain uses TRBV11-2 and TRBJ2-3; unclear D gene. Trimming removed 0 bases at V and 5 bases at J, with 9 bases between. Germline CDR1 SGHAT, CDR2 FQNNGV. The CDR3 length is 14 residues.

The J gene is TRBJ1-5, the V gene TRBV7-9, with 12 bases matching TRBD1. J was trimmed by 6 bases and V by 2 bases; bases with no gene match: 11. Germline V gives CDR1 SEHNR, CDR2 FQNEAQ (reference sequence). The CDR3 runs 18 residues. As DNA, the CDR3 is TGTGCCAGCAGCTTAAAGGGGACAGGGGGCCTCCTTCCTCAGCCCCAGCATTTT. Residues: CASSLKGTGGLLPQPQHF.

Only one count was recorded for this clone. This sequence joins TRBV7-2 and TRBJ1-2; 9 bases match TRBD1. There are 16 residues in the CDR3. CDR1 SGHTA and CDR2 FQGNSA come from the germline V gene. V gave up 4 bases and J gave up 3 bases; unmatched junction bases: 9. The CDR3 reads CASSSVGTGQYYGYTF. CDR3 sequence (DNA): TGTGCCAGCAGCTCCGTTGGGACAGGGCAATACTATGGCTACACCTTC.